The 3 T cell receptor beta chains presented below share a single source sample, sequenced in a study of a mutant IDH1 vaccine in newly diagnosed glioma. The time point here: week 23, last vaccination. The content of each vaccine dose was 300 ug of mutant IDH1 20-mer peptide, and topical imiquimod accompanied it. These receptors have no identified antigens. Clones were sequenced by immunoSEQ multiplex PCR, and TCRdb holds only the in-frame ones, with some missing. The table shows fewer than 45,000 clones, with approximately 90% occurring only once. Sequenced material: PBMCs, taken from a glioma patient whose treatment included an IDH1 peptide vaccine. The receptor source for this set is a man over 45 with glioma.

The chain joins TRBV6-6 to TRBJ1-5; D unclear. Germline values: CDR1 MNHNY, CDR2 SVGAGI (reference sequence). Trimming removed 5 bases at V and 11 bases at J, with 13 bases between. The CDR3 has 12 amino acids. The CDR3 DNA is TGTGCCAGCAGTGACCTAAGGGTGGCCCAGCATTTT. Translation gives CASSDLRVAQHF.

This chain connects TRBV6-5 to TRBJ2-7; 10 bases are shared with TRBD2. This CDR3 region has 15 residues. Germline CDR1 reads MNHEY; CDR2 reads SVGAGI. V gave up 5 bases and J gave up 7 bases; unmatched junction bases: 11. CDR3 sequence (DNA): TGTGCCAGCAGTAGCCCAGCGGGGGGGATCCGGGAGCAGTACTTC. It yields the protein CASSSPAGGIREQYF.

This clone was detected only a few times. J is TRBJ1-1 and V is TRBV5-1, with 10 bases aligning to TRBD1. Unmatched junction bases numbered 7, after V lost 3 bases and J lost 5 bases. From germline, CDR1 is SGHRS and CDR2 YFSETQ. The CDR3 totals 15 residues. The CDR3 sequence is CASSSSDRGQTEAFF. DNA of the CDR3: TGCGCCAGCAGCTCCTCTGACAGGGGGCAGACTGAAGCTTTCTTT.